This T cell receptor (beta chain) was identified in a study of T cell responses to AZD1222 COVID-19 vaccine. The length of the CDR3 is 13 residues. Trimming removed 8 bases from V and 5 bases from J, with 12 bases in between. Germline-derived CDR1 and CDR2 are SNHLY and FYNNEI. The table came from immunoSEQ multiplex PCR; TCRdb's copy has only in-frame clones and leaves some out. The sample holds tens of thousands of clones, around nine tenths seen once. This sequence originates from an adult in good health. The genes are TRBV2 and TRBJ1-4; D uncertain. This sample comprised peripheral blood, obtained on day 0 of MenACWY control vaccination. This CDR3 is CASLFSLNEKLFF. CDR3 coding DNA: TGTGCCAGCCTATTCTCCCTCAATGAAAAACTGTTTTTT.